This entry lists 30 T cell receptor beta chains sequenced from one sample in a study of T-cell reconstitution after alpha-beta-depleted transplantation in children. Unique molecular identifiers featured in how the TCRbeta library was prepared. Each CDR3 protein is one row after TCRdb ran MiXCR on the PCR reads. In the table there are about 200,000 distinct CDR3 sequences, around a sixth of which are singletons. The material was PBMCs, mostly from graft donor cells, obtained 360 days after TCRalphabeta/CD19-depleted stem cell transplant. Receptors originate from a male patient aged 2 to 9 who had a stem cell transplant for acute lymphoblastic leukemia, so the T cells may come from the graft donor.

There are a few counts of this clonotype. This chain connects TRBV11-2 to TRBJ2-1, with 14 nucleotides matching TRBD2. Germline V gives CDR1 SGHAT, CDR2 FQNNGV. The trim removed 2 bases at V and 8 bases at J, leaving 8 bases unmatched. This CDR3 is 17 amino acids long. CDR3 loop: CASSLTRLAGGVDEQFF. The CDR3 nucleotides read TGTGCCAGCAGCTTAACCCGACTAGCGGGAGGGGTCGATGAGCAGTTCTTC.

This clonotype was observed a few times. The rearrangement links TRBV9 to TRBJ2-3, with D possibly matching TRBD1 (6 bases). The germline V gene has CDR1 SGDLS and CDR2 YYNGEE. The V and J ends lost 3 bases and 0 bases respectively, with 14 bases between them. The CDR3 is 16 amino acids. The CDR3 here is CASSGRQAISTDTQYF. The CDR3 region has the DNA TGTGCCAGCAGCGGTAGACAGGCCATAAGCACAGATACGCAGTATTTT.

In this sample, this clonotype turned up many times. This rearrangement joins TRBV7-8 to TRBJ2-1; 7 nucleotides agree with TRBD1. Unmatched junction bases numbered 4, after V lost 1 base and J lost 4 bases. Germline CDR1 reads SGHVS; CDR2 reads FQNEAQ. The CDR3 is 15 amino acids. CDR3 sequence reads: CASSLVGGAYNEQFF. The CDR3 DNA sequence: TGTGCCAGCAGCTTAGTAGGGGGCGCGTACAATGAGCAGTTCTTC. The whole variable domain, filled in from reference TRBV7-8 and TRBJ2-1, reads GAGVSQSPRYKVAKRGQDVALRCDPISGHVSLFWYQQALGQGPEFLTYFQNEAQLDKSGLPSDRFFAERPEGSVSTLKIQRTQQEDSAVYLCASSLVGGAYNEQFFGPGTRLTVL.

This chain links TRBV10-2 with TRBJ1-5; no clear D. CDR1 WSHSY and CDR2 SAAADI come from the germline V gene. Trimming took off 0 bases at V and 0 bases at J, with 12 bases between the two ends. The length of the CDR3 is 17 residues. The CDR3 loop reads CASSESLIGVSNQPQHF. CDR3 in DNA: TGCGCCAGCAGTGAGTCACTTATCGGAGTTAGCAATCAGCCCCAGCATTTT.

This chain connects TRBV27 to TRBJ2-3, with 10 bases that match TRBD2. V lost 2 bases to trimming and J lost 2 bases; unmatched junction nucleotides: 13. Germline values: CDR1 MNHEY, CDR2 SMNVEV (reference sequence). The CDR3 extends over 19 amino acids. This CDR3 is CASSLVGLAIKKDTDTQYF. CDR3 coding DNA: TGTGCCAGCAGTTTAGTGGGACTAGCGATCAAAAAAGACACAGATACGCAGTATTTT.

This clonotype was observed at least ten times. This rearrangement joins TRBV24-1 to TRBJ1-5; the match to TRBD1 covers 9 bases. Looked up from germline, CDR1 is KGHDR and CDR2 is SFDVKD. CDR3 length: 18 amino acids. V lost 6 bases, J lost 0 bases, and 11 bases stayed unmatched. The CDR3 loop is CATSPAGTGRGSNQPQHF. CDR3 nucleotides: TGTGCCACCAGTCCTGCCGGGACAGGGAGAGGTAGCAATCAGCCCCAGCATTTT.

Many counts were recorded for this clonotype. This chain links TRBV20-1 with TRBJ2-2; 9 positions match TRBD1. CDR1 is DFQATT, CDR2 SNEGSKA, per germline (reference sequence). The V gene end was trimmed by 1 base and the J gene end by 1 base; junction bases not matched to a gene: 7. The CDR3 is 17 amino acids. The CDR3 region has the DNA TGCAGTGCTAGAGGGTACAGGGGGCGCGAGAACACCGGGGAGCTGTTTTTT. Translating it yields CSARGYRGRENTGELFF.

This chain connects TRBV5-1 to TRBJ2-5; TRBD2 aligns across 10 bases. Germline V gene lookup returns CDR1 SGHRS and CDR2 YFSETQ. The CDR3 extends over 16 amino acids. The ends lost 0 bases at V and 3 bases at J; junction bases unmatched: 5. DNA for the CDR3: TGCGCCAGCAGCTTGGCTAGGACTAGCGGTAAAGAGACCCAGTACTTC. Translating it yields CASSLARTSGKETQYF.

The chain is built from TRBV4-2 and TRBJ1-1; D gene ambiguous. Germline V gene lookup returns CDR1 LGHNA and CDR2 YNFKEQ. The CDR3 totals 12 residues. The ends were cut back, 0 bases at V and 10 bases at J, with 9 bases in the middle. The CDR3 sequence is CASSQDRRGAFF. The CDR3 region has the DNA TGTGCCAGCAGCCAAGATCGTCGCGGAGCTTTCTTT.

The chain has TRBV29-1 and TRBJ1-2; TRBD1 agrees at 10 bases. V lost 7 bases and J lost 0; bases outside the gene matches: 8. Germline V gene lookup returns CDR1 SQVTM and CDR2 ANQGSEA. The CDR3 spans 15 residues. The CDR3 coding sequence is TGCAGCGGGGACAGGGGAGGGGGATCTAACTATGGCTACACCTTC. Residues: CSGDRGGGSNYGYTF.

There are many counts of this clonotype. V gene TRBV12-3 or TRBV12-4 combines with J gene TRBJ2-2; tentatively, D is TRBD1 or TRBD2 (6 bases each). V lost 2 bases and J 4 bases, leaving 11 bases between the germline ends. CDR3 size: 15 residues. The chain's CDR3 is CASSLRGDITGELFF. CDR3 bases: TGTGCCAGCAGTTTAAGGGGGGACATCACCGGGGAGCTGTTTTTT.

The chain links TRBV20-1 to TRBJ2-7; 7 bases fit TRBD1. The J segment lost 4 bases and the V segment lost 1 base, leaving 10 bases of the junction unmatched. The CDR3 covers 15 residues. Per germline, CDR1 DFQATT and CDR2 SNEGSKA (reference sequence). The CDR3 DNA reads TGCAGTGCTAGAGGTCGAGGGGGCAATTTTTACGAGCAGTACTTC. Encoded protein: CSARGRGGNFYEQYF.

At least ten counts were recorded for this clonotype. The V gene is TRBV28, the J gene TRBJ2-7; a possible D gene is TRBD1 (5 bases). The CDR3 extends over 16 amino acids. Germline CDR1 MDHEN, CDR2 SYDVKM. The germline V and J ends were trimmed by 4 bases and 0 bases, with 16 bases remaining between them. As DNA, the CDR3 is TGTGCCAGCAGTTGTTATGGGGCGCGGTGCTCCTACGAGCAGTACTTC. It encodes CASSCYGARCSYEQYF. The full variable domain, in which reference TRBV28 and TRBJ2-7 provide the parts outside the CDR3, is DVKVTQSSRYLVKRTGEKVFLECVQDMDHENMFWYRQDPGLGLRLIYFSYDVKMKEKGDIPEGYSVSREKKERFSLILESASTNQTSMYLCASSCYGARCSYEQYFGPGTRLTVT.

The count of this clonotype is one. The V call is TRBV18, the J call TRBJ2-5; D is unclear. Germline V gives CDR1 KGHSH, CDR2 LQKENI. V was cut by 2 bases and J by 2 bases, with 18 bases left in between. This CDR3 has 17 amino acids. CDR3 DNA sequence: TGTGCCAGCTCACCATTGCACACGAGGCGCCTGCAAGAGACCCAGTACTTC. Protein sequence: CASSPLHTRRLQETQYF.

V is TRBV12-3 or TRBV12-4 and J is TRBJ2-3; D is undetermined. The V end lost 5 bases, the J end lost 2 bases, and 17 bases lay between the germline ends. CDR3 length: 16 residues. In DNA, the CDR3 is TGTGCCAGCAGTCCACCCTGGGTAGGGATCACAGATACGCAGTATTTT. Amino acid sequence: CASSPPWVGITDTQYF.

This clonotype occurred a few times. The genes are TRBV12-3 or TRBV12-4 and TRBJ1-5, with D possibly matching TRBD1 (6 bases). Trimming removed 0 bases from V and 5 bases from J, with 20 bases in between. CDR3 size: 18 residues. Here the CDR3 reads CASSLARLGGRFDQPQHF. The CDR3 nucleotides are TGTGCCAGCAGTTTAGCGCGTTTGGGGGGGCGATTCGATCAGCCCCAGCATTTT.

The chain recombines TRBV12-3 or TRBV12-4 with TRBJ1-5; D remains ambiguous. CDR3 length equals 17 residues. Deletions cut 4 bases from V and 3 bases from J, with 19 bases between. In DNA form, the CDR3 reads TGTGCCAGCAGTTCCCGAGCAAATTCCCAATACAATCAGCCCCAGCATTTT. As protein: CASSSRANSQYNQPQHF.

In this sample, this clonotype turned up many times. A read error may produce the germline difference seen at one junction end. This rearrangement joins TRBV5-1 to TRBJ1-1, with D tentatively TRBD1 (5 bases). This CDR3 is 13 amino acids long. Germline V gene data show CDR1 as SGHRS and CDR2 as YFSETQ. This chain's CDR3 is CASSLDRNTEAFF. The CDR3 nucleotides are TGTGCCAGCAGCTTAGACAGGAACACTGAAGCTTTCTTT.

V and J are TRBV7-6 and TRBJ1-2; D perhaps matches TRBD1 (5 bases). The CDR3 is made up of 15 amino acids. In germline, CDR1 is SGHVS, CDR2 FNYEAQ. V lost 0 bases, J lost 0 bases, and 8 bases lay in between. CDR3 protein: CASSLARGSNYGYTF. DNA of the CDR3: TGTGCCAGCAGCTTAGCTCGGGGGTCTAACTATGGCTACACCTTC.

This clonotype was counted only a few times. This chain uses TRBV12-3 or TRBV12-4 with TRBJ2-7; D is possibly TRBD2 (6 bases). The CDR3 runs to 16 residues. Trimming stripped 0 bases from V and 0 bases from J, with 12 bases between. The CDR3 DNA sequence: TGTGCCAGCAGTTTAGCGTGGAGGGAGAGCTCCTACGAGCAGTACTTC. Translated, it gives CASSLAWRESSYEQYF.

This clonotype showed up just once. This chain joins TRBV7-9 and TRBJ1-4; D is ambiguous. CDR3 size: 15 residues. Trimming removed 3 bases from V and 5 bases from J, with 13 bases in between. CDR1 SEHNR and CDR2 FQNEAQ come from the germline V gene (reference sequence). The CDR3, as DNA: TGTGCCAGCAGCTTTCCGGGCCTTCCAAATGAAAAACTGTTTTTT. As protein: CASSFPGLPNEKLFF.

V and J are TRBV12-3 or TRBV12-4 and TRBJ2-7, with D maybe TRBD1 (6 bases). With 6 bases removed from V and 1 base from J, the gap between germline ends came to 13 bases. The CDR3 contains 14 residues. The DNA for the CDR3 is TGTGCCAGCAGCACGTGGACAGTTTCCTACGAGCAGTACTTC. Its protein is CASSTWTVSYEQYF.

Here the CDR3 DNA reads TGTGCCAGCAGCTCCGGACGATTCTCCTACGAGCAGTACTTC. Amino acids: CASSSGRFSYEQYF. The chain recombines TRBV7-2 with TRBJ2-7; no clear D. V lost 4 bases and J lost 0, with 10 bases in between. Per the germline V gene, CDR1 is SGHTA and CDR2 is FQGNSA. This CDR3 is 14 amino acids long.

CDR3 bases: TGTGCCAGCAGCAAGATAGCCGGGACTAGTGCGCCCAATGAGCAGTTCTTC. Translating it yields CASSKIAGTSAPNEQFF. V is TRBV7-2 and J is TRBJ2-1; the match to TRBD2 covers 8 bases. This CDR3 is 17 amino acids long. After removal of 5 bases from V and 6 bases from J, the junction contained 15 bases not matched to a gene. The V gene's germline CDR1 is SGHTA and CDR2 FQGNSA.

The chain joins TRBV7-9 to TRBJ2-7; D assignment may be TRBD1 or TRBD2 (5 bases each). The CDR3 extends over 14 amino acids. Germline V gene data show CDR1 as SEHNR and CDR2 as FQNEAQ (reference sequence). V lost 1 base and J 7 bases, leaving 14 bases between the germline ends. In DNA, the CDR3 is TGTGCCAGCAGCTTAGAGGCAGTGGGGGTGGAGCAGTACTTC. This sequence encodes CASSLEAVGVEQYF. Full variable domain (rest looked up from reference TRBV7-9 and TRBJ2-7): DTGVSQNPRHKITKRGQNVTFRCDPISEHNRLYWYRQTLGQGPEFLTYFQNEAQLEKSRLLSDRFSAERPKGSFSTLEIQRTEQGDSAMYLCASSLEAVGVEQYFGPGTRLTVT.

The CDR3 DNA sequence: TGTGCCAGTAGCTGGGGGTGGTCCTACGAGCAGTACTTC. The encoded protein is CASSWGWSYEQYF. The chain joins TRBV19 to TRBJ2-7, with D tentatively TRBD1 or TRBD2 (5 bases each). V was pared by 6 bases and J by 1 base, with 10 bases between. Per the germline V gene, CDR1 is LNHDA and CDR2 is SQIVND (reference sequence). The CDR3 spans 13 residues.

V is TRBV29-1 and J is TRBJ2-2; D call uncertain. This CDR3 spans 15 amino acids. V gave up 3 bases and J gave up 0 bases, with 11 bases separating them. Germline CDR1 and CDR2: SQVTM and ANQGSEA. As DNA, the CDR3 is TGCAGCGTTGATCGGCCGTCGACGAACACCGGGGAGCTGTTTTTT. It codes for CSVDRPSTNTGELFF.

CDR3 nucleotides: TGCAGCGTTCATTCAGGGGAAGCTTTCTTT. Translated, it gives CSVHSGEAFF. The rearrangement joins TRBV29-1 to TRBJ1-1, with D perhaps matching TRBD1 (5 bases). The CDR3 runs to 10 residues. From germline, CDR1 is SQVTM and CDR2 ANQGSEA. V gave up 5 bases and J gave up 8 bases, with 9 bases separating them.

The chain combines TRBV2 with TRBJ1-2; maybe TRBD1 (5 bases). CDR3 length: 12 residues. Germline CDR1 reads SNHLY; CDR2 reads FYNNEI. The germline V and J ends were trimmed by 10 bases and 5 bases, with 14 bases remaining between them. The CDR3 DNA is TGTGCCATAAAAGGGACGGCTTATGGCTACACCTTC. Residues: CAIKGTAYGYTF.

This chain links TRBV7-8 with TRBJ1-3; D possibly corresponds to TRBD1 (6 bases). V was pared by 6 bases and J by 8 bases, with 14 bases between. This CDR3 has 13 residues. CDR1 and CDR2 (germline): SGHVS, FQNEAQ. CDR3 in DNA: TGTGCCAGCAGTCTTAATAGGGGGTACACCATATATTTT. Residues: CASSLNRGYTIYF. The variable domain in full, with the rest retrieved from reference TRBV7-8 and TRBJ1-3, is GAGVSQSPRYKVAKRGQDVALRCDPISGHVSLFWYQQALGQGPEFLTYFQNEAQLDKSGLPSDRFFAERPEGSVSTLKIQRTQQEDSAVYLCASSLNRGYTIYFGEGSWLTVV.